This T cell receptor (beta chain) was captured in a study of T cell responses to AZD1222 COVID-19 vaccine. On this clone itself: The antigen remains undetermined.

Clones were sequenced by immunoSEQ multiplex PCR, and TCRdb holds only the in-frame ones, with some missing. Of 150,000 to 200,000 clones listed, about 93% are singletons. Trimming at V came to 2 bases and at J to 0 bases, leaving 8 bases not matched to a gene. Looked up from germline, CDR1 is LGHDT and CDR2 is YNNKEL (reference sequence). The length of the CDR3 is 17 residues. The study's findings and limits: Seropositive status at baseline applied to only 5 or 6 AZD1222 recipients.

V usage is TRBV3-1 (or the pseudogene TRBV3-2) and J usage is TRBJ2-3; 7 nucleotides agree with TRBD2. Sample: peripheral blood, taken 28 days after the second dose of the MenACWY control vaccine. The TCR was taken from an adult who received the MenACWY meningococcal vaccine as a control. In nucleotides, the CDR3 is TGTGCCAGCAGCCAATGGGGGGGAACGGGGAGCACAGATACGCAGTATTTT. Protein product: CASSQWGGTGSTDTQYF.